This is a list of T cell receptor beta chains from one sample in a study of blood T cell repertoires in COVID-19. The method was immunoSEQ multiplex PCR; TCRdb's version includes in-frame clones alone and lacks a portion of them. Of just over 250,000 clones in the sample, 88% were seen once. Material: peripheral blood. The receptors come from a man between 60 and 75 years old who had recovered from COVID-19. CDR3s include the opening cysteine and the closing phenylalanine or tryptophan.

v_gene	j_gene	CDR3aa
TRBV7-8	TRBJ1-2	CASSSGTGDFYGYTF
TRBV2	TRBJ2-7	CASSETWTESYEQYF
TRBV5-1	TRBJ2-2	CASSKTTGGTGELFF
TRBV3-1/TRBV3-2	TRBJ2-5	CASSRDRQETQYF
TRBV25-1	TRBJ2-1	CASRGQWNEQFF
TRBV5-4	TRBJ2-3	CASSTGLAADTQYF
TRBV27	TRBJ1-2	CASRLRGLEGYTF
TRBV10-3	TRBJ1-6	CATGQGNSPLHF
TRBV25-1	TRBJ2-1	CATQWTSGESSYNEQFF
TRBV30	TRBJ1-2	CAWMRDHYGYTF
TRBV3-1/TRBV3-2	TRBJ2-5	CASSQVAGGDQETQYF
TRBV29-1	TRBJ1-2	CSVRGINYGYTF
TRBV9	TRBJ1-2	CASSVVQFSRHGYTF
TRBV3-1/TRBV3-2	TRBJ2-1	CASSQARGGNQFF
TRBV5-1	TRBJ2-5	CASSLAVAGETQYF
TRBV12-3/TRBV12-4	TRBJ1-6	CASSFTGSPLHF
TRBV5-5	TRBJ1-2	CASTDLAGAGVYGYTF
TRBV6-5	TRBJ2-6	CASSTISGANVLTF
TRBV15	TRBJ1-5	CATSREVQGQNQPQHF
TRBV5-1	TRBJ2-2	CASSRGGTSGNTGELFF
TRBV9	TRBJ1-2	CASSATTNKPGYGYTF
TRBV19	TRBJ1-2	CASSIPRGYGYTF
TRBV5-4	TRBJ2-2	CASSRLGQGAGELFF